The entry below gives a single T cell receptor (beta chain) sequence along with its context. No antigen is known for it. Only in-frame clones appear in the TCRdb table, and some are missing; sequencing was by immunoSEQ multiplex PCR. Of more than 30,000 clones listed, less than 90% are singletons. Deletions cut 2 bases from V and 5 bases from J, with 7 bases between. Per germline, CDR1 SGHTA and CDR2 FQGNSA. CDR3 length: 13 residues. This sample was taken from a study of T cells in narcolepsy. Study-wide results and limits: HCRT-specific and TRIB2-specific autoreactive clonotypes appeared among same-patient CSF and blood CD4+ clonotypes.

The sequenced material came from memory (CD45RA-) CD4+ T cells from blood. The origin of this receptor is a human donor in good health. The rearrangement joins TRBV7-2 to TRBJ2-1; D is undetermined. The CDR3 DNA follows: TGTGCCAGCAGCTTAATGGGGAACAATGAGCAGTTCTTC. It is translated as CASSLMGNNEQFF.